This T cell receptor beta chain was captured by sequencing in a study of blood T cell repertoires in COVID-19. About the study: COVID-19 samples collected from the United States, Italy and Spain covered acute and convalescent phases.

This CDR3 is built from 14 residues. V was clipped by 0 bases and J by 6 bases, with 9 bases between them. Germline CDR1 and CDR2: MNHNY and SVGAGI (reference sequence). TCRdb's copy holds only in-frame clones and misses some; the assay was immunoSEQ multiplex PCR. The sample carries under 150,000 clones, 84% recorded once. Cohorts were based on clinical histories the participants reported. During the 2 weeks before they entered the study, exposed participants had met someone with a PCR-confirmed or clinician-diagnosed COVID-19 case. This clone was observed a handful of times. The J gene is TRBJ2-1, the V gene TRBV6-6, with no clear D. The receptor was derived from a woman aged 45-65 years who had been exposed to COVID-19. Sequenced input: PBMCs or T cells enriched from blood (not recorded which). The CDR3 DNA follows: TGTGCCAGCAGTTACTCAGCCGAATTCAATGAGCAGTTCTTC. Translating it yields CASSYSAEFNEQFF.